This T cell receptor beta chain was captured by sequencing in a study of radiotherapy plus CTLA-4 blockade in lung cancer. Study overall: Overall, around 18% of patients showed an objective response, while approximately 30% attained disease control.

Sequenced by immunoSEQ multiplex PCR; TCRdb stores in-frame clones only, minus some. Here the sample spans tens of thousands of clones, over 75% being singletons. Findings and caveats of the study: TCR clones of tumor origin grew in blood after radiotherapy plus ipilimumab.

Notes on this clone: Its target is unknown.

Focal radiation plus CTLA-4 blockade with ipilimumab was administered to patients who had chemo-refractory metastatic non-small-cell lung cancer. V shed 4 bases and J shed 4 bases, with 12 bases lying between them. The V gene's germline CDR1 is SGHRS and CDR2 YFSETQ. This CDR3 is built from 14 residues. The chain is built from TRBV5-1 and TRBJ2-1, with D possibly being TRBD1 (6 bases). Sequencing used peripheral blood, obtained from a patient treated with radiotherapy plus ipilimumab. The TCR originated in a human donor with non-small cell lung cancer that progressed on radiotherapy plus ipilimumab. The CDR3 region is CASSPATGYNEQFF. For the CDR3, the DNA is TGCGCCAGCAGCCCGGCGACAGGATACAATGAGCAGTTCTTC.